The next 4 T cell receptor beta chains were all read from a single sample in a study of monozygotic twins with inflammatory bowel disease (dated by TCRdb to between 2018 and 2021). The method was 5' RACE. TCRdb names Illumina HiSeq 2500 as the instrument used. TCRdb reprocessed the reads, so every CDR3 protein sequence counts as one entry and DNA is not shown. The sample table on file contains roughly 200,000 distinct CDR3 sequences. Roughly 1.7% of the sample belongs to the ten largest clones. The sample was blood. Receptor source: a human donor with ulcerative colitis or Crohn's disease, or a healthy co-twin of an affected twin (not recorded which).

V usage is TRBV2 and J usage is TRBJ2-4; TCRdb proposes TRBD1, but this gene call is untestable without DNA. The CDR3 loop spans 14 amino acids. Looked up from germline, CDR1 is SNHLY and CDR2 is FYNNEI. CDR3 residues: CASSAGGSTYIQYF.

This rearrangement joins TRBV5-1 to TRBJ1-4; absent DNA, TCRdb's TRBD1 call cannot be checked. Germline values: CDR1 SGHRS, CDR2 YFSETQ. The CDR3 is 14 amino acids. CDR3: CATRKGEDGEKLFF.

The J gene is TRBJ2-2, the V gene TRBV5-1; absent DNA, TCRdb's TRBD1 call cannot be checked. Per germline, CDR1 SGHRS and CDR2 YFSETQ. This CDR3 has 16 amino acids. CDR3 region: CASSTDRFPNTGELFF.

The CDR3 loop is CASSLALTFTDTQYF. This chain uses TRBV5-4 with TRBJ2-3. The length of the CDR3 is 15 residues. Germline assignment: CDR1 SGHNT and CDR2 YYREEE (reference sequence).